This T cell receptor beta chain emerged from a study of response to subunit inactivated influenza vaccine. Overall study findings and caveats: Authors suggested that a seasonal influenza vaccination recruits few new T cells each time.

The sample holds many counts of this clonotype. Its antigen is as yet unknown. V dropped 1 base and J dropped 0 bases, with 13 bases sitting between them. This CDR3 comprises 17 residues. Germline loops: CDR1 LGHNA, CDR2 YSLEER. TCRdb redid the calling of the RT-PCR reads with MiXCR, one entry per CDR3 protein. The repertoire holds 500,000 to 750,000 distinct CDR3 sequences, with less than 15% as singletons. This specimen consisted of PBMCs from blood, obtained less than 13 days after vaccination. This receptor was taken from a man aged 45 to 65 who received an inactivated influenza vaccine. The chain is built from TRBV4-3 and TRBJ2-4; D not certain. The CDR3 nucleotides read TGCGCCAGCAGCCAAGGGAGAGAAGGGCTAGCCAAAAACATTCAGTACTTC. Translated: CASSQGREGLAKNIQYF.